A selection of T cell receptor beta chains follows, all from one sample in a study of OX40 agonist ivuxolimab in advanced cancers. The assay was immunoSEQ multiplex PCR, and TCRdb's table has in-frame clones only and misses some. The table records some 90,000 clones, 91% of them present only once. Here the sequenced sample was CD4+ or CD8+ T cells sorted from blood, taken in a trial of the OX40 agonist ivuxolimab. The source is an adult with an advanced solid tumor such as melanoma, head and neck, liver or kidney cancer. Each CDR3 is given with its conserved first and last residue. Each record gives: J gene, D gene, clone size, V gene, CDR3 protein, CDR3 DNA. The D gene is left open where the match is weak. Rows may omit the clone size; those that give it use once, few, many or a size class.

>TRBJ2-5|.|.|TRBV6-5
CASSYRGGTQYF
TGTGCCAGCAGTTACAGGGGGGGGACCCAGTACTTC
>TRBJ2-7|.|.|TRBV6-1
CASYRNYEQYF
TGTGCCAGTTACAGGAATTACGAGCAGTACTTC
>TRBJ1-5|.|.|TRBV2
CASSPQGTYSNQPQHF
TGTGCCAGCAGTCCCCAGGGGACTTATAGCAATCAGCCCCAGCATTTT
>TRBJ1-2|.|.|TRBV7-3
CASSLTQQDGYTF
TGTGCCAGCAGCTTAACACAGCAGGACGGCTACACCTTC
>TRBJ2-1|TRBD2|.|TRBV5-6
CASSLPLAGGPYNEQFF
TGTGCCAGCAGCTTGCCGCTAGCGGGAGGCCCCTACAATGAGCAGTTCTTC
>TRBJ2-3|.|.|TRBV30
CAWSFGGDTQYF
TGTGCCTGGAGTTTCGGTGGGGATACGCAGTATTTT
>TRBJ1-6|.|.|TRBV2
CASSARQDNNSPLHF
TGTGCCAGCAGCGCTCGACAGGACAATAATTCACCCCTCCACTTT
>TRBJ2-1|.|.|TRBV2
CASSERFQGRYNEQFF
TGTGCCAGCAGTGAACGGTTCCAGGGACGATACAATGAGCAGTTCTTC
>TRBJ2-5|TRBD1|.|TRBV28
CASSVQGETQYF
TGTGCCAGCAGCGTACAGGGGGAGACCCAGTACTTC
>TRBJ1-1|.|.|TRBV5-1
CASSLNSLNTEAFF
TGCGCCAGCAGCTTGAACAGCTTGAACACTGAAGCTTTCTTT
>TRBJ2-7|.|.|TRBV11-2
CASSLDLLAYEQYF
TGTGCCAGCAGCTTAGACCTACTAGCTTACGAGCAGTACTTC
>TRBJ2-1|TRBD2|.|TRBV13
CASSFSSGTSYNEQFF
TGTGCCAGCAGCTTCTCTAGCGGGACCTCCTACAATGAGCAGTTCTTC
>TRBJ1-5|TRBD1|few|TRBV2
CASGGTGPQPQHF
TGTGCCAGCGGTGGGACAGGGCCACAGCCCCAGCATTTT
>TRBJ2-1|TRBD2|.|TRBV15
CATSRDEPGLAGPGRVHEQFF
TGTGCCACCAGCAGAGATGAGCCGGGACTAGCGGGCCCCGGGCGTGTGCATGAGCAGTTCTTC
>TRBJ2-5|.|.|TRBV2
CASSPLGLLRGETQYF
TGTGCCAGCAGTCCCTTGGGACTCCTAAGGGGGGAGACCCAGTACTTC
>TRBJ2-3|TRBD2|.|TRBV19
CASSPISPGTRFTDTQYF
TGTGCCAGTAGTCCCATCAGCCCCGGGACTAGGTTCACAGATACGCAGTATTTT
>TRBJ2-7|TRBD2|.|TRBV4-1
CASGAGSGRRYEQYF
TGCGCCAGCGGCGCCGGGAGCGGGAGGAGGTACGAGCAGTACTTC
>TRBJ1-1|.|once|TRBV6-6
CASFEYSEAFF
TGTGCCAGTTTCGAATATTCTGAAGCTTTCTTT
>TRBJ2-7|.|.|TRBV19
CASSIDGASTYEQYF
TGTGCCAGTAGTATAGATGGCGCCTCGACTTACGAGCAGTACTTC
>TRBJ2-2|.|.|TRBV6-6
CASSRRDTGELFF
TGTGCCAGCAGCCGACGGGACACCGGGGAGCTGTTTTTT
>TRBJ2-7|.|.|TRBV6-1
CASRDPRESYEQYF
TGTGCCAGCAGAGATCCCCGGGAGTCCTACGAGCAGTACTTC
>TRBJ2-5|TRBD2|.|TRBV5-1
CATKRLAGEETQYF
TGCGCCACCAAGCGACTAGCGGGAGAAGAGACCCAGTACTTC
>TRBJ1-1|.|few|TRBV6-6
CASSYSKREFF
TGTGCCAGCAGTTACTCTAAAAGGGAGTTCTTT
>TRBJ1-4|TRBD1|.|TRBV19
CASSIQTGGEKLFF
TGTGCCAGTAGTATCCAGACAGGGGGTGAAAAACTGTTTTTT
>TRBJ2-1|.|.|TRBV7-2
CASSLGSGSYNEQFF
TGTGCCAGCAGCTTAGGATCCGGTTCCTACAATGAGCAGTTCTTC
>TRBJ2-1|.|.|TRBV20-1
CAVGGDRSLF
TGCGCCGTCGGGGGGGACAGGTCCCTCTTC
>TRBJ2-7|TRBD2|.|TRBV10-3
CAISESSGSSYEQYF
TGTGCCATCAGTGAGTCTAGCGGGAGCTCCTACGAGCAGTACTTC
>TRBJ1-5|.|once|TRBV11-2
CASSLQLQGEPQHF
TGTGCCAGCAGCTTACAATTACAGGGTGAGCCCCAGCATTTT
>TRBJ2-5|TRBD2|.|TRBV2
CASIGTSGSRKTQYF
TGTGCCAGCATTGGGACTAGTGGGAGTAGGAAGACCCAGTACTTC
>TRBJ1-5|.|.|TRBV6-5
CASSYEGPDQPQHF
TGTGCCAGCAGTTACGAGGGGCCGGACCAGCCCCAGCATTTT
>TRBJ1-4|.|.|TRBV29-1
CSVRAGTEKLFF
TGCAGCGTTCGGGCCGGGACCGAAAAACTGTTTTTT
>TRBJ1-5|.|.|TRBV19
CASNQGGGTKSNQPQHF
TGTGCCAGTAACCAAGGGGGGGGGACAAAAAGCAATCAGCCCCAGCATTTT
>TRBJ1-5|TRBD1|once|TRBV19
CASKDRVNGNQPQHF
TGTGCCAGTAAAGACAGGGTAAATGGCAATCAGCCCCAGCATTTT
>TRBJ2-7|.|.|TRBV6-1
CASKGGQNSYEQYF
TGTGCCAGCAAGGGTGGGCAGAACTCCTACGAGCAGTACTTC
>TRBJ1-5|.|few|TRBV18
CASSPAEGYQPQHF
TGTGCCAGCTCACCAGCTGAGGGGTACCAGCCCCAGCATTTT
>TRBJ2-1|TRBD2|.|TRBV28
CASSPNGMSSGRAYNEQFF
TGTGCCAGCAGCCCCAATGGCATGAGTAGCGGGAGAGCCTACAATGAGCAGTTCTTC
>TRBJ1-3|TRBD1|.|TRBV28
CASGTGGQVHTIYF
TGTGCCAGCGGAACAGGGGGCCAAGTACACACCATATATTTT
>TRBJ2-2|.|.|TRBV30
CAWSVLVTGELFF
TGTGCCTGGAGTGTACTAGTAACCGGGGAGCTGTTTTTT
>TRBJ2-3|.|.|TRBV5-1
CASSFNTDTQYF
TGCGCCAGCAGCTTCAACACAGATACGCAGTATTTT
>TRBJ1-1|.|few|TRBV30
CAWRQGTTEAFF
TGTGCCTGGAGGCAGGGGACCACTGAAGCTTTCTTT
>TRBJ2-2|.|.|TRBV27
CASSSWGAAELFF
TGTGCCAGCAGTTCTTGGGGGGCGGCGGAGCTGTTTTTT